These T cell receptor beta chains were read from a single sample in a study of CD8 T cells in ankylosing spondylitis. From the 5' RACE reads, TCRdb called clonotypes with MiXCR, one entry per CDR3 protein. The table includes 150,000 or so distinct CDR3 sequences, around a tenth detected once. The sequenced sample was blood, either unsorted or a sorted T cell fraction (not recorded which). The receptors originated from a female donor with ankylosing spondylitis or in good health (not recorded which). Both conserved end residues are part of each CDR3. The D gene is left open where the match is weak. Not every row has a clone size; where given, it reads once, few, many or a size class.

.,TRBJ2-7,TRBV18,.,TGTGCCAGCTCACCCTTGACCCTGTACGAGCAGTACTTC,CASSPLTLYEQYF
.,TRBJ2-7,TRBV2,.,TGTGCCAGCAGTGAGGACGGAGGGAGCTCCTACGAGCAGTACTTC,CASSEDGGSSYEQYF
.,TRBJ2-7,TRBV6-5,medium-sized,TGTGCCAGCAGTTACTCGGGGTCCTATTACGAGCAGTACTTC,CASSYSGSYYEQYF
TRBD1,TRBJ2-1,TRBV15,many,TGTGCCACCTCGGACAGGGGGCCTGAGCAGTTCTTC,CATSDRGPEQFF
.,TRBJ1-6,TRBV27,.,TGTGCCAGCAAACGGTATAATTCACCCCTCCACTTT,CASKRYNSPLHF
.,TRBJ2-3,TRBV9,many,TGTGCCAGCAGCGTAAGGGGGGATACGCAGTATTTT,CASSVRGDTQYF
.,TRBJ1-2,TRBV7-4,few,TGTGCCAGCAGCTTTACCAGCATTACCTTTACTGGACAGATTCAATGGGATAACTATGGCTACACCTTC,CASSFTSITFTGQIQWDNYGYTF
.,TRBJ2-7,TRBV7-6,.,TGTGCCAGCAGTCGACAAGGGGGGCGAGACGAGCAGTACTTC,CASSRQGGRDEQYF
TRBD2,TRBJ2-7,TRBV12-3/TRBV12-4,.,TGTGCCAGCAGTTTGGCCCCCGGGGGGTTCGTGGAGCAGTACTTC,CASSLAPGGFVEQYF
.,TRBJ2-3,TRBV11-2,.,TGTGCCAGCAGCGCAGACGGGACTGGAAGCACAGATACGCAGTATTTT,CASSADGTGSTDTQYF
TRBD1,TRBJ2-1,TRBV6-2/TRBV6-3,many,TGTGCCAGCACCGAGGAGAGGGGGCCAACCTACAATGAGCAGTTCTTC,CASTEERGPTYNEQFF
.,TRBJ1-6,TRBV6-1,few,TGTGCCAGCAGCCCCCAGGGGCCGACTAATTCACCCCTCCACTTT,CASSPQGPTNSPLHF
TRBD1,TRBJ2-7,TRBV20-1,few,TGCAGTGCTAGGGGTGGGGGACAGGGAGATTACGAGCAGTACTTC,CSARGGGQGDYEQYF
.,TRBJ2-7,TRBV12-3/TRBV12-4,few,TGTGCCAGCAGTTTAGGCCCTGGGGGAGGCGAGCAGTACTTC,CASSLGPGGGEQYF
TRBD2,TRBJ2-1,TRBV7-3,few,TGTGCCAGCAGCCCTCGGGGGGGCTGGTCCTACAATGAGCAGTTCTTC,CASSPRGGWSYNEQFF
TRBD2,TRBJ2-1,TRBV20-1,.,TGCAGTGCCGGAGCGGGAGGGCTCAATGAGCAGTTCTTC,CSAGAGGLNEQFF
.,TRBJ2-7,TRBV7-2,.,TGTGCCAGCAGCTTTAGACTGGCTACCTACGAGCAGTACTTC,CASSFRLATYEQYF
.,TRBJ1-5,TRBV15,.,TGTGCCACCAGCAGAGTCGGCAGGGACAACCAATGGCCCCAGCATTTT,CATSRVGRDNQWPQHF
.,TRBJ2-3,TRBV9,many,TGTGCCAGCAGCGACCCAGGGGGGGGAGATACGCAGTATTTT,CASSDPGGGDTQYF
.,TRBJ1-1,TRBV29-1,many,TGCAGCGCCTCTATACCGACCAAGAACACTGAAGCTTTCTTT,CSASIPTKNTEAFF
.,TRBJ2-1,TRBV28,.,TGTGCCAGCGGGTGGGAGTATGAGCAGTTCTTC,CASGWEYEQFF
TRBD1,TRBJ1-2,TRBV5-6,.,TGTGCCAGCAGCCAGGGGGCCGAATCTAACTATGGCTACACCTTC,CASSQGAESNYGYTF
.,TRBJ2-2,TRBV2,.,TGTGCCAGCAGTTTTGGAGGCCCCGGGGAGGTGTTTTTT,CASSFGGPGEVFF
.,TRBJ2-6,TRBV7-6,.,TGTGCCAGCAGCTTAGAAGAGGGTCAGTCTGGGGCCAACGTCCTGACTTTC,CASSLEEGQSGANVLTF
.,TRBJ2-7,TRBV6-5,many,TGTGCCAGCAGTTGGGGTGACGAGCAGTACTTC,CASSWGDEQYF
TRBD2,TRBJ2-5,TRBV12-3/TRBV12-4,many,TGTGCCAGCAGTTGGGCGGGAGTGGAGACCCAGTACTTC,CASSWAGVETQYF
.,TRBJ1-1,TRBV5-6,few,TGTGCCAGCAGCCGGGTCAGGGCTACTGAAGCTTTCTTT,CASSRVRATEAFF
.,TRBJ1-1,TRBV28,many,TGTGCCAGCAGTTTGGGGGGTATGAACACTGAAGCTTTCTTT,CASSLGGMNTEAFF
TRBD1,TRBJ2-2,TRBV7-6,.,TGTGCCAGCAGCTTAGCGACAGGGGGCGGTGGGACCGGGGAGCTGTTTTTT,CASSLATGGGGTGELFF
TRBD2,TRBJ2-1,TRBV7-6,.,TGTGCCAGCAGCCCAGGGACTAGCAGCCACAATGAGCAGTTCTTC,CASSPGTSSHNEQFF
.,TRBJ1-2,TRBV6-1,many,TGTGCCAGCAGTGAACAGGGGAACTATGGCTACACCTTC,CASSEQGNYGYTF
.,TRBJ1-1,TRBV12-3/TRBV12-4,.,TGTGCCAGCAATTGGGGCACTGAAGCTTTCTTT,CASNWGTEAFF
TRBD2,TRBJ2-3,TRBV11-1,.,TGTGCCAGCAGCTCCAGGCCGGGGCTAGCGGGGAGCACAGATACGCAGTATTTT,CASSSRPGLAGSTDTQYF
.,TRBJ2-7,TRBV12-3/TRBV12-4,many,TGTGCCAGCAGTTCCACCTCCGGGACGTTCACCTACGAGCAGTACTTC,CASSSTSGTFTYEQYF
.,TRBJ2-1,TRBV6-2/TRBV6-3,many,TGTGCCAGCAGTGCGAGTAGCTCCTACAATGAGCAGTTCTTC,CASSASSSYNEQFF